The 19 T cell receptor beta chains below were found in one sample sequenced in a study of blood T cell repertoires in COVID-19. TCRdb's copy holds only in-frame clones and misses some; the assay was immunoSEQ multiplex PCR. This sample has 70,000 to 90,000 clones, with 85% found just once. Sequencing used peripheral blood. These receptors all stem from a man between 60 and 75 years old with acute or convalescent COVID-19.

The rearrangement uses TRBV7-2 and TRBJ2-2, with TRBD2 identical over 11 bases. The CDR3 extends over 16 amino acids. Germline CDR1 and CDR2: SGHTA and FQGNSA. Trimming took 3 bases from V and 4 from J; bases not matched to a gene: 4. CDR3 protein: CASSFSGGAPTGELFF. The CDR3 DNA reads as TGTGCCAGCAGCTTTAGCGGGGGGGCCCCCACCGGGGAGCTGTTTTTT.

The J gene is TRBJ2-1, the V gene TRBV4-1; 9 bases match TRBD2. Losses at the gene ends were 2 bases for V and 7 bases for J; bases not matched to a gene: 6. Germline loops: CDR1 MGHRA, CDR2 YSYEKL. The CDR3 length is 15 residues. In DNA, the CDR3 is TGCGCCAGCAGCCAAACAGGACTAGCGCAAAATGAGCAGTTCTTC. Its protein is CASSQTGLAQNEQFF.

The DNA of the CDR3 is TGTGCCAGCAGCCAGTACCCGGGGGGGCTTGGCGAGCAGTACTTC. As protein: CASSQYPGGLGEQYF. The chain combines TRBV3-1 (or the pseudogene TRBV3-2) with TRBJ2-7; 8 bases align to TRBD2. V shed 3 bases and J 6 bases; nucleotides not matched to a gene: 10. The CDR3 is made up of 15 amino acids. From germline, CDR1 is LGHDT and CDR2 YNNKEL (reference sequence).

J is TRBJ2-2 and V is TRBV6-6, with TRBD1 as a possible D gene (5 bases). Trimming took off 3 bases at V and 2 bases at J, with 13 bases between the two ends. CDR1 is MNHNY, CDR2 SVGAGI, per germline (reference sequence). CDR3 length equals 16 residues. In DNA, the CDR3 is TGTGCCAGCAGTTATAGTCGACAGCCCAACACCGGGGAGCTGTTTTTT. It yields the protein CASSYSRQPNTGELFF.

V is TRBV4-2 and J is TRBJ1-5; D gene unclear. This CDR3 has 15 residues. The V end was cut by 4 bases, the J end by 5 bases, with 15 bases between. Germline V CDR1 and CDR2: LGHNA, YNFKEQ. As DNA, the CDR3 is TGTGCCAGCAGCCTCGAGGCCGGGGATGATCAGCCCCAGCATTTT. It translates to CASSLEAGDDQPQHF.

CDR3 DNA sequence: TGCAGCGTTGAAGCTCAGGTTCTCTCGGCTTTCTTT. It specifies CSVEAQVLSAFF. This chain uses TRBV29-1 with TRBJ1-1; D is undetermined. In germline, CDR1 is SQVTM, CDR2 ANQGSEA. Trimming cost V 1 base and J 11 bases, with 14 bases left between them. This CDR3 has 12 residues.

The rearrangement uses TRBV9 and TRBJ2-3; the D gene is possibly TRBD2 (6 bases). V was cut by 4 bases and J by 3 bases, with 15 bases left in between. Germline loops: CDR1 SGDLS, CDR2 YYNGEE. This CDR3 is 15 amino acids long. CDR3 in amino acids: CASSFRLGWTDTQYF. The CDR3 DNA is TGTGCCAGCAGCTTTAGACTAGGATGGACAGATACGCAGTATTTT.

This rearrangement joins TRBV6-5 to TRBJ1-1, with a weak D call TRBD1 (6 bases). The CDR3 has 13 residues. The V end lost 7 bases, the J end lost 6 bases, and 15 bases lay between the germline ends. Germline V CDR1 and CDR2: MNHEY, SVGAGI. The CDR3 coding sequence is TGTGCCAGCACCCTAGACAGGAGATCTGAAGCTTTCTTT. Translation: CASTLDRRSEAFF.

The chain employs TRBV1 and TRBJ2-7; no check of the table's D call, TRBD1, against the DNA was made. TRBV1 represents a pseudogene. The CDR3 spans 15 residues. In nucleotides, the CDR3 is TGCACCAGCAGACCCGGACAGGGCCCCAGCCGGGAGCAGTACTTC. Protein sequence: CTSRPGQGPSREQYF.

V gene TRBV2 combines with J gene TRBJ2-1; 14 bases map to TRBD2. J was trimmed by 3 bases and V by 8 bases; bases with no gene match: 6. Germline assignment: CDR1 SNHLY and CDR2 FYNNEI. The CDR3 loop spans 16 amino acids. The CDR3 region has the DNA TGTGCCAGCGGAACGGGACTAGCGGGAGACTACAATGAGCAGTTCTTC. This sequence encodes CASGTGLAGDYNEQFF.

The chain combines TRBV30 with TRBJ2-5, with 11 bases identical to TRBD2. The junction had 9 bases not matched to a gene; V was cut back by 7 bases and J by 5 bases. The CDR3 sequence is 14 residues long. The germline gives CDR1 GTSNPN, CDR2 SVGIG (reference sequence). The CDR3 sequence: CASRSGGATETQYF. CDR3 nucleotide sequence: TGTGCCTCCCGTAGCGGGGGGGCCACGGAGACCCAGTACTTC.

V gene TRBV15 combines with J gene TRBJ1-2, with unresolved D. Trimming cost V 1 base and J 5 bases, with 11 bases left between them. Germline values: CDR1 LNHNV, CDR2 YYDKDF (reference sequence). The length of the CDR3 is 14 residues. CDR3 protein: CATSRVASSYGYTF. The CDR3 DNA follows: TGTGCCACCAGCAGAGTGGCTAGCTCTTATGGCTACACCTTC.

The chain is built from TRBV5-4 and TRBJ1-2; D is possibly TRBD1 (5 bases). The V end lost 0 bases, the J end lost 6 bases, and 12 bases lay between the germline ends. Germline-derived CDR1 and CDR2 are SGHNT and YYREEE (reference sequence). This CDR3 is 14 amino acids long. In DNA form, the CDR3 reads TGTGCCAGCAGCTTGGTACAGGCAATCGATGGCTACACCTTC. As protein: CASSLVQAIDGYTF.

The gene calls are TRBV18 and TRBJ2-2, with 12 bases that match TRBD2. The germline V gene encodes CDR1 KGHSH and CDR2 LQKENI. The CDR3 sequence is 15 residues long. Trimming removed 2 bases from V and 5 bases from J; junction bases left unmatched: 0. CDR3 nucleotide sequence: TGTGCCAGCTCACCAGGACTAGCGGGAACCGGGGAGCTGTTTTTT. It is translated as CASSPGLAGTGELFF. Variable domain in full (rest from reference TRBV18 and TRBJ2-2): NAGVMQNPRHLVRRRGQEARLRCSPMKGHSHVYWYRQLPEEGLKFMVYLQKENIIDESGMPKERFSAEFPKEGPSILRIQQVVRGDSAAYFCASSPGLAGTGELFFGEGSRLTVL.

Only a few counts were recorded for this clone. The chain is built from TRBV9 and TRBJ2-3; possible D gene TRBD2, 5 bases. The germline V gene encodes CDR1 SGDLS and CDR2 YYNGEE. CDR3 length: 13 residues. The germline V and J ends were trimmed by 0 bases and 6 bases, with 8 bases remaining between them. CDR3 coding DNA: TGTGCCAGCAGCGTAGATCCGGGGGATACGCAGTATTTT. It encodes CASSVDPGDTQYF.

The chain links TRBV6-5 to TRBJ2-7, with D unresolved. V was shortened by 2 bases and J by 2 bases, with 10 bases between the two germline ends. The CDR3 totals 14 residues. Per the germline V gene, CDR1 is MNHEY and CDR2 is SVGAGI. In DNA form, the CDR3 reads TGTGCCAGCAGTTACGAACACCCCACCTACGAGCAGTACTTC. It encodes CASSYEHPTYEQYF.

This chain links TRBV24-1 with TRBJ2-2, with 13 bases that match TRBD2. Looked up from germline, CDR1 is KGHDR and CDR2 is SFDVKD. The trim removed 0 bases at V and 2 bases at J, leaving 5 bases unmatched. The CDR3 runs to 19 residues. CDR3 in amino acids: CATSDLLPGLAGNTGELFF. In nucleotides, the CDR3 is TGTGCCACCAGTGATTTGCTGCCGGGACTAGCGGGAAACACCGGGGAGCTGTTTTTT.

This chain links TRBV9 with TRBJ2-1; 7 bases fit TRBD2. The CDR3 has 17 residues. The V gene's germline CDR1 is SGDLS and CDR2 YYNGEE. Unmatched junction bases numbered 10, after V lost 4 bases and J lost 0 bases. CDR3 in DNA: TGTGCCAGCAGCTTCCGCGGGGGATTAAGCTCCTACAATGAGCAGTTCTTC. This sequence encodes CASSFRGGLSSYNEQFF.

The rearrangement uses TRBV19 and TRBJ1-2; the match to TRBD1 covers 8 bases. J lost 4 bases, V lost 5 bases, and 24 bases had no gene match. The germline V gene encodes CDR1 LNHDA and CDR2 SQIVND (reference sequence). This CDR3 contains 20 residues. As DNA, the CDR3 is TGTGCCAGTAGTCTCGATTCAGGACAGGGTTGGATGCCCCCCGGCTATGGCTACACCTTC. It translates to CASSLDSGQGWMPPGYGYTF.